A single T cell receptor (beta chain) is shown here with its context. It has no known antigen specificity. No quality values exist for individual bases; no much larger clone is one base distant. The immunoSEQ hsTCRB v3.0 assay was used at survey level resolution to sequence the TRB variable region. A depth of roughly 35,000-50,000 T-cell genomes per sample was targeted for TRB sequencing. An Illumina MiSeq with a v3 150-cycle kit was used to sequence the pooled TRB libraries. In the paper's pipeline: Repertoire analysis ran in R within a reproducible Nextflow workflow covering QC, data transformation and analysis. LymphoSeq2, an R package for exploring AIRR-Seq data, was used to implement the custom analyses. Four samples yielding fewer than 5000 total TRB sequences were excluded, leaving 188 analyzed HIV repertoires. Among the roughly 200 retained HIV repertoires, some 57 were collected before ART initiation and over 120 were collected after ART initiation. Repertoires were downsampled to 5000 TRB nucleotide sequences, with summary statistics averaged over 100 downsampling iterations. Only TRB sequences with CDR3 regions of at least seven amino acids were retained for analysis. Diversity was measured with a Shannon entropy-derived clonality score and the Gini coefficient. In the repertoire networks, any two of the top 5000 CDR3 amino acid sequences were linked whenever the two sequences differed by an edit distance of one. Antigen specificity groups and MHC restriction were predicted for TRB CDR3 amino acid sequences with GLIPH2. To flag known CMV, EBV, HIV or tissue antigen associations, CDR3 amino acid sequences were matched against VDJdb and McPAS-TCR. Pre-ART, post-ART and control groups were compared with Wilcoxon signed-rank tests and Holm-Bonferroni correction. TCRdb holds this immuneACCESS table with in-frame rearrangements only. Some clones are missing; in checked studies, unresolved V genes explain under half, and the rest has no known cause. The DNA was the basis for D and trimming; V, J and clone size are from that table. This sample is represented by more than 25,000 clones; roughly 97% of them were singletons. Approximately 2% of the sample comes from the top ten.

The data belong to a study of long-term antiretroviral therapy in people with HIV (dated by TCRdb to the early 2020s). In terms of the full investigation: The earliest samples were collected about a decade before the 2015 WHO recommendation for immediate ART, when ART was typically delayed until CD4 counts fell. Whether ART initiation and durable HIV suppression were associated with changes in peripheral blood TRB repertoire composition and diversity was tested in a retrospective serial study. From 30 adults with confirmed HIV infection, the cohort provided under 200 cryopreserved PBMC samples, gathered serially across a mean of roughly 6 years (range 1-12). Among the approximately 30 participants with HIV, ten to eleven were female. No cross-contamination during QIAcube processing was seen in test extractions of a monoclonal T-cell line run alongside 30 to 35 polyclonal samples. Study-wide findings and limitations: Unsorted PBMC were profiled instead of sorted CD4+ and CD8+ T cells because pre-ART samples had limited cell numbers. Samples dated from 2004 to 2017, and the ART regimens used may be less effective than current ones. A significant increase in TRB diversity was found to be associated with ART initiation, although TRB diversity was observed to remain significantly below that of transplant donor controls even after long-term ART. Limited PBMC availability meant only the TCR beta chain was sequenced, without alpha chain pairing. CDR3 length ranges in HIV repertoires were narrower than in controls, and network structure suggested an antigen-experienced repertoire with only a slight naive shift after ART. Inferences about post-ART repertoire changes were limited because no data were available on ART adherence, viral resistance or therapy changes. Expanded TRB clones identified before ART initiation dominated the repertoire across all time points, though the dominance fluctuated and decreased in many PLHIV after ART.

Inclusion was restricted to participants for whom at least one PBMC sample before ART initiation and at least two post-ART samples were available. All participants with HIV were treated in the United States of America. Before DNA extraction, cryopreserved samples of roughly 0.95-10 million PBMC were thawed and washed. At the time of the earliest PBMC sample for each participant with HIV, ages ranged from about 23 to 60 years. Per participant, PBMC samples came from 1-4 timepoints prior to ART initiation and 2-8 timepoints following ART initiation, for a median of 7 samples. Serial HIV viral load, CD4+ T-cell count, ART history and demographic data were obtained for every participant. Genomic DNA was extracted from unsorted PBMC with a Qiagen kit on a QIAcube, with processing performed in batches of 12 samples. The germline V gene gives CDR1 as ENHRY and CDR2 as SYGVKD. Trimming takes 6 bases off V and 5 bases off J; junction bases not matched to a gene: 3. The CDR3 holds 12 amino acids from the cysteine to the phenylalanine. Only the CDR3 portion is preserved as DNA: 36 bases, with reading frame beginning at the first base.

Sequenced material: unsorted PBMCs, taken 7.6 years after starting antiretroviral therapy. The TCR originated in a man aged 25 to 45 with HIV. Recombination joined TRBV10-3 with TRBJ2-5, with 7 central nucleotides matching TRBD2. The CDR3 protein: CAISPGGETQYF. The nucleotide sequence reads TGTGCCATCAGCCCCGGGGGGGAGACCCAGTACTTC.